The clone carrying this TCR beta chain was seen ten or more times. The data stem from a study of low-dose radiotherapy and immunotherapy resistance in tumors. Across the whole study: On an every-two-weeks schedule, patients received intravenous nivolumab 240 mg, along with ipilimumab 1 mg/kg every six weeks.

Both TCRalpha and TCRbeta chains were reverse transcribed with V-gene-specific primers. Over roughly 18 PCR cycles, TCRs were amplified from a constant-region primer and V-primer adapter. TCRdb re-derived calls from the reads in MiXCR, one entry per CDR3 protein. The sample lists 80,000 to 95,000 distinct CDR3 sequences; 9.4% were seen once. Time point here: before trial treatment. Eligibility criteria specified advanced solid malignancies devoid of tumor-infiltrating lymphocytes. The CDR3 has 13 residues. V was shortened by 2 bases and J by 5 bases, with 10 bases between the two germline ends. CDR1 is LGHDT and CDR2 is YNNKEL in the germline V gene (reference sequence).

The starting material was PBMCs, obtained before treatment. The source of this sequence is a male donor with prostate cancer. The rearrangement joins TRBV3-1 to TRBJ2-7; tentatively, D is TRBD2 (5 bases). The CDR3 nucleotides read TGTGCCAGCAGCCAACCAGGCGGGCACGAGCAGTACTTC. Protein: CASSQPGGHEQYF.